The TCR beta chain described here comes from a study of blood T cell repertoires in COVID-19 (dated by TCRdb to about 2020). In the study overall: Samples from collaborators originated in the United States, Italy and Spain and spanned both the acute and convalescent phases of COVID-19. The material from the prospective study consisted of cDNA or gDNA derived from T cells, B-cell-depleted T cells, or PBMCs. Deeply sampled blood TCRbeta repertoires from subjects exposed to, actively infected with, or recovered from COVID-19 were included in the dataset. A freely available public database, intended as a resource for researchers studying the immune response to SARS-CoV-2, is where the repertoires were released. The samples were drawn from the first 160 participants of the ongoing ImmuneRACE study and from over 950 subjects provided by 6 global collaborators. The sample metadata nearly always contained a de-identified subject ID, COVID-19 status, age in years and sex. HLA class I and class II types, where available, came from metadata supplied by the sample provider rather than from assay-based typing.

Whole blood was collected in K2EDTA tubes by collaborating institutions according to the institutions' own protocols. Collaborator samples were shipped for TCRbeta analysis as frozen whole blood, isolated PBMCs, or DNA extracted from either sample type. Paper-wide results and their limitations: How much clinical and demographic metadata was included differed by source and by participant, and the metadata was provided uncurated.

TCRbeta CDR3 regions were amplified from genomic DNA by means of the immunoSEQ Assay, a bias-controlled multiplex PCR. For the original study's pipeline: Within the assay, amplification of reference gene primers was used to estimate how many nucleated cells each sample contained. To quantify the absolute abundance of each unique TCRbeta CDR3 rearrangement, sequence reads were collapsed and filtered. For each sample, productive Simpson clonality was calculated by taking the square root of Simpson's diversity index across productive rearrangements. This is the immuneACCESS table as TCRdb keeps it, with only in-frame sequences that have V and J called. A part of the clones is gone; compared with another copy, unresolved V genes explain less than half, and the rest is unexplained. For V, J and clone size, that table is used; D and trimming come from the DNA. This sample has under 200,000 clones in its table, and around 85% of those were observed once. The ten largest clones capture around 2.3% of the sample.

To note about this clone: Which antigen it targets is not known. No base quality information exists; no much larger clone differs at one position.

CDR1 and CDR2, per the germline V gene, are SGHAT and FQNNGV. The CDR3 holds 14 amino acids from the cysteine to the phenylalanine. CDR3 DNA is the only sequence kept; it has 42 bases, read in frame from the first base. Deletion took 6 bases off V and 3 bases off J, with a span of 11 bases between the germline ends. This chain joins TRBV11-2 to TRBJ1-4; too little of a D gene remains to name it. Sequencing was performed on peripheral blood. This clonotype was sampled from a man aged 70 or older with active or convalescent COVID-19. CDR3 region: CASRRTGANEKLFF. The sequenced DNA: TGTGCCAGCAGAAGGACGGGAGCTAATGAAAAACTGTTTTTT.